This T cell receptor (beta chain) came from a study of human T cells and chemical hapten exposure. Study-wide background: Among samples, TCR yields varied mainly because of small differences in pooled library volume. Broader study findings: The number of TCRs over 1 in 1000 frequency stayed unchanged after DPC.

V trimming: 4 bases; J trimming: 2 bases; junction bases outside the gene matches: 14. CDR1 and CDR2 from the germline V gene are LGHDT and YNNKEL (reference sequence). The CDR3 is made up of 19 amino acids. Total RNA was isolated from unfractionated whole blood. Separate cDNA molecules received unique molecular identifiers, which the library attached to them. Methods used by the authors: Individual samples carried between about 23,224 and 700,000 TCRs, with some 100,000 as the median. TCRdb ran MiXCR on the 5' RACE reads and lists one entry per CDR3 protein. TCRdb's processing, not the study's, gives the V and J calls here. The profile shows 110,000 to 150,000 distinct CDR3 sequences, around 4.1% of them singletons. This clonotype was seen only a few times. What it recognizes is unknown.

This chain links TRBV3-1 with TRBJ2-3; TRBD2 aligns across 11 bases. This sequence was found in a female donor in good health. The CDR3 DNA reads TGTGCCAGCAGCCGACGGAGGTCTAGCGGGGGGCGTGACACAGATACGCAGTATTTT. Protein sequence: CASSRRRSSGGRDTDTQYF.